This TCR beta chain was obtained from a study of Ad26.COV2.S vaccination and SARS-CoV-2 variants. Comments on this clone: What it binds is unknown.

Profiled with immunoSEQ multiplex PCR; TCRdb holds only in-frame clones, not every one. The data contain a few hundred thousand clones, about nine tenths of them singletons. The study's findings and limits: Analyses that measured TCR breadth and depth may have underestimated total T cell responses.

Treatment meaning: approximately 18 received Ad26.COV2.S at low or high dose, single or two shots; five or six received placebo; per-sample allocation not given. All samples were drawn on day 63, counting from the first vaccine or placebo injection. Per the germline V gene, CDR1 is LGHDT and CDR2 is YNNKEL (reference sequence). The CDR3 is 14 amino acids. V was shortened by 5 bases and J by 1 base, with 12 bases between the two germline ends. Material: peripheral blood, obtained in a trial of Ad26.COV2.S vaccine versus placebo. The receptor was isolated from a person aged 18-65 years who received the Ad26.COV2.S COVID-19 vaccine or a placebo. The J gene is TRBJ2-7, the V gene TRBV3-1 (or the pseudogene TRBV3-2); a weak D match, TRBD2 (6 bases). This CDR3 reads CASSGGLTSYEQYF. The DNA for the CDR3 is TGTGCCAGCAGCGGGGGACTGACATCCTACGAGCAGTACTTC.